The 20 T cell receptor beta chains given below trace back to one sample, sequenced in a study of blood T cell repertoires in COVID-19. Produced via immunoSEQ multiplex PCR; TCRdb's table is partial and in-frame only. The data hold about 170,000 clones, with more than 90% observed a single time. The sequenced sample consisted of peripheral blood. The receptor source for this set is a man aged 50 to 59 with acute or convalescent COVID-19.

The chain is built from TRBV3-1 (or the pseudogene TRBV3-2) and TRBJ2-1, with a possible D match to TRBD2 (6 bases). Germline CDR1 LGHDT, CDR2 YNNKEL (reference sequence). This CDR3 has 15 residues. V gave up 1 base and J gave up 3 bases, with 10 bases separating them. CDR3 protein: CASSQGHGGYNEQFF. Written as DNA, the CDR3 is TGTGCCAGCAGCCAAGGACACGGGGGCTACAATGAGCAGTTCTTC.

The chain links TRBV28 to TRBJ1-5; 9 bases line up with TRBD1. The CDR3 is made up of 16 amino acids. Germline trimming cut 4 bases from V and 8 bases from J; bases unmatched to any gene: 12. CDR1 and CDR2 from the germline V gene are MDHEN and SYDVKM. The DNA of the CDR3 is TGTGCCAGCAGTTCGACAGGGGGAGATTATTTTGAGCCCCAGCATTTT. Translating it yields CASSSTGGDYFEPQHF.

The CDR3 DNA follows: TGCGCCAGCAGCTTAACAGGGGGAGGCACAGATACGCAGTATTTT. Amino acids: CASSLTGGGTDTQYF. The chain carries TRBV5-1 and TRBJ2-3; TRBD1 matches at 8 bases. CDR1 and CDR2 from the germline V gene are SGHRS and YFSETQ. Trimming at V came to 2 bases and at J to 1 base, leaving 3 bases not matched to a gene. The CDR3 is 15 amino acids.

The genes are TRBV15 and TRBJ2-1; possible D gene TRBD2, 5 bases. V dropped 5 bases and J dropped 6 bases, with 8 bases sitting between them. Germline loops: CDR1 LNHNV, CDR2 YYDKDF (reference sequence). The CDR3 totals 12 residues. The CDR3 DNA follows: TGTGCCACCAGCCCAAGCGGCAATGAGCAGTTCTTC. Translated, it gives CATSPSGNEQFF.

V usage is TRBV7-9 and J usage is TRBJ1-4; the D gene is possibly TRBD1 (5 bases). Germline V gene data show CDR1 as SEHNR and CDR2 as FQNEAQ (reference sequence). V was clipped by 1 base and J by 0 bases, with 6 bases between them. The CDR3 totals 15 residues. CDR3 sequence reads: CASSLGGTTNEKLFF. The CDR3 DNA reads as TGTGCCAGCAGCTTAGGGGGCACAACTAATGAAAAACTGTTTTTT.

The rearrangement uses TRBV18 and TRBJ2-1; D is unresolved. This CDR3 has 17 residues. V was pared by 2 bases and J by 0 bases, with 14 bases between. Germline V gives CDR1 KGHSH, CDR2 LQKENI. As DNA, the CDR3 is TGTGCCAGCTCACCAGGTTTGGCGGAGAGCTCCTACAATGAGCAGTTCTTC. Residues: CASSPGLAESSYNEQFF.

This chain uses TRBV3-1 (or the pseudogene TRBV3-2) with TRBJ1-1; 7 bases fit TRBD1. The V gene's germline CDR1 is LGHDT and CDR2 YNNKEL (reference sequence). With V trimmed by 3 bases and J by 1 base, 5 bases remained unmatched. CDR3 length equals 15 residues. CDR3 bases: TGTGCCAGCAGCCAGGGTGCAGGGGGGAACACTGAAGCTTTCTTT. The encoded protein is CASSQGAGGNTEAFF.

The rearrangement joins TRBV28 to TRBJ1-2; a possible D gene is TRBD1 (6 bases). This CDR3 is 13 amino acids long. From germline, CDR1 is MDHEN and CDR2 SYDVKM. Trimming took off 6 bases at V and 1 base at J, with 9 bases between the two ends. CDR3 protein: CASRSQGNYGYTF. The CDR3 coding sequence is TGTGCCAGCAGATCACAGGGTAACTATGGCTACACCTTC.

The CDR3 DNA is TGCGCCAGCAGCTTGCTGGGGGCGCCAAACACCGGGGAGCTGTTTTTT. Encoded protein: CASSLLGAPNTGELFF. The chain employs TRBV5-1 and TRBJ2-2; D is perhaps TRBD1 (6 bases). Germline V gene data show CDR1 as SGHRS and CDR2 as YFSETQ. The CDR3 runs 16 residues. The V end lost 1 base, the J end lost 2 bases, and 12 bases lay between the germline ends.

The chain employs TRBV19 and TRBJ1-3; D remains ambiguous. The CDR3 runs to 13 residues. Germline-derived CDR1 and CDR2 are LNHDA and SQIVND (reference sequence). The V end was cut by 7 bases, the J end by 8 bases, with 15 bases between. CDR3 coding DNA: TGTGCCAGTAATCCCATACCCGGGGACACCATATATTTT. Translating gives CASNPIPGDTIYF.

The V call is TRBV3-1 (or the pseudogene TRBV3-2), the J call TRBJ1-2; no reliable D call. Trimming left V 0 bases short and J 8 bases short, with 13 bases between. The CDR3 extends over 14 amino acids. Germline V CDR1 and CDR2: LGHDT, YNNKEL (reference sequence). In DNA, the CDR3 is TGTGCCAGCAGCCAAGAGACCATAGCGGCGGGCTACACCTTC. This gives the protein CASSQETIAAGYTF.

The CDR3 region has the DNA TGTGCCAGCAGCGTATCCGATGAGCAGTTCTTC. It codes for CASSVSDEQFF. This chain joins TRBV9 and TRBJ2-1; unclear D gene. This CDR3 contains 11 residues. With 1 base removed from V and 8 bases from J, the gap between germline ends came to 4 bases. Germline V CDR1 and CDR2: SGDLS, YYNGEE.

CDR3 coding DNA: TGTGCCACCAAAGACTATATCTACAATGAGCAGTTCTTC. It specifies CATKDYIYNEQFF. This chain joins TRBV28 and TRBJ2-1, with D perhaps matching TRBD2 (5 bases). Germline CDR1 MDHEN, CDR2 SYDVKM. Trimming shortened V by 10 bases and J by 3 bases, and 13 bases separated the two germline ends. CDR3 size: 13 residues.

This chain uses TRBV19 with TRBJ1-3, with TRBD1 matching over 8 bases. CDR1 and CDR2 (germline): LNHDA, SQIVND (reference sequence). The CDR3 sequence is 16 residues long. V lost 6 bases to trimming and J lost 0 bases; unmatched junction nucleotides: 7. The CDR3 is CASSNGQGLSGNTIYF. The CDR3 nucleotides are TGTGCCAGTAGCAACGGACAGGGCCTCTCTGGAAACACCATATATTTT.

V gene TRBV4-2 combines with J gene TRBJ1-6; D remains unclear. Germline assignment: CDR1 LGHNA and CDR2 YNFKEQ. V was trimmed by 0 bases and J by 13 bases, leaving 13 bases between them. This CDR3 is 14 amino acids long. The CDR3 DNA is TGTGCCAGCAGCCAAGAAGGATTGTCGGGTCCCCTCCACTTT. It translates to CASSQEGLSGPLHF.

The chain employs TRBV6-2 or TRBV6-3 and TRBJ2-3; perhaps TRBD1 as D (6 bases). Germline lookup yields CDR1 MNHEY and CDR2 SVGEGT. V lost 0 bases, J lost 4 bases, and 17 bases lay in between. This CDR3 has 17 residues. The CDR3 here is CASSYSRQGSGSDTQYF. The DNA for the CDR3 is TGTGCCAGCAGTTACTCGAGGCAGGGGAGTGGGTCAGATACGCAGTATTTT.

V gene TRBV4-2 combines with J gene TRBJ2-3; TRBD2 agrees at 7 bases. CDR1 and CDR2 from the germline V gene are LGHNA and YNFKEQ. The CDR3 loop spans 17 amino acids. Losses at the gene ends were 4 bases for V and 2 bases for J; bases not matched to a gene: 12. CDR3 sequence (DNA): TGTGCCAGCAGCCCGTACGGGGGGAGAGGGTCCACAGATACGCAGTATTTT. The encoded protein is CASSPYGGRGSTDTQYF.

V gene TRBV7-9 combines with J gene TRBJ2-5, with TRBD2 identical over 9 bases. Per germline, CDR1 SEHNR and CDR2 FQNEAQ (reference sequence). The V segment lost 5 bases and the J segment 5 bases; nucleotides outside the gene matches: 6. The length of the CDR3 is 14 residues. CDR3 nucleotide sequence: TGTGCCAGCAGCCTGGGGACTAGCCGGGAGACCCAGTACTTC. This sequence encodes CASSLGTSRETQYF.

This sequence joins TRBV4-1 and TRBJ1-4, with a possible D match to TRBD1 (6 bases). From germline, CDR1 is MGHRA and CDR2 YSYEKL. V gave up 4 bases and J gave up 5 bases, with 14 bases separating them. The CDR3 runs 15 residues. CDR3 residues: CASSLPGALNEKLFF. The CDR3 DNA reads TGCGCCAGCAGCCTTCCAGGGGCGCTGAATGAAAAACTGTTTTTT.

V and J are TRBV10-1 and TRBJ2-1, with 12 bases fitting TRBD2. Germline V gives CDR1 WNHNN, CDR2 SYGVQD (reference sequence). The CDR3 has 14 residues. The V and J ends lost 2 bases and 7 bases, in that order; junction bases with no gene match: 0. The CDR3 reads CASSETSGGNEQFF. CDR3 sequence (DNA): TGCGCCAGCAGTGAGACTAGCGGGGGGAATGAGCAGTTCTTC.